The TCR beta chain under discussion was sequenced for a study of vaccination and CD4 T cells after COVID-19. On the study more broadly: Overlapping spike peptides of SARS-CoV-2, HCoV-NL63, HCoV-OC43 and HCoV-229E were used, and cells were stimulated with them.

In regard to this clonotype: The antigen remains undetermined.

Findings of the study overall: The great majority, 304 of 307 vaccine-specific clones, proved spike mono-reactive in convalescent patients.

The CDR3 contains 13 residues. Germline assignment: CDR1 MNHNS and CDR2 SASEGT. Trimming removed 8 bases at V and 5 bases at J, with 12 bases between. The sample's treatment: approximately 11-day PBMC culture with coronavirus spike peptide pools or control peptides (ViraFEST assay). The culture of 2 million or so PBMCs per well included about 11 IU/ml IL-2 and roughly 10 ug/ml peptide pools. Cultured CD4+ T cell DNA underwent sequencing with the Oncomine TCR Beta short-read assay. TCRdb recomputed calls from the PCR reads with MiXCR, one row per CDR3 protein. The sample comprises about 20,000 distinct CDR3 sequences, 45% to 55% of which are singletons, and approximately 7.4% rests with the top ten.

This TCR was sampled from a human donor who had recovered from COVID-19. The chain recombines TRBV6-1 with TRBJ2-2; D is unclear. The specimen sequenced was CD4+ T cells from blood, cultured in vitro. The CDR3 DNA is TGTGCCAGCCGGATGGTTCGGACCGGGGAGCTGTTTTTT. Translation gives CASRMVRTGELFF.